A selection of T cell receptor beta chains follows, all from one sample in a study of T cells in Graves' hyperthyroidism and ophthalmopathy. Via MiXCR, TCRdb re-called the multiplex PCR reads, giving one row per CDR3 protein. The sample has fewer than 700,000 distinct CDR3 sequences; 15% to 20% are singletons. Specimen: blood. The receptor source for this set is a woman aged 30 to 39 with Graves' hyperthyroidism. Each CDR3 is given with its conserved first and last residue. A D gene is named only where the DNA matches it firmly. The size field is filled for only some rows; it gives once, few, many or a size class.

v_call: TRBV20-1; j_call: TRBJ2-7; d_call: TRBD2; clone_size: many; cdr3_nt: TGCAGTGCTAGAGATGTGGTAGCGGGCCACGAGCAGTACTTC; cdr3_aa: CSARDVVAGHEQYF
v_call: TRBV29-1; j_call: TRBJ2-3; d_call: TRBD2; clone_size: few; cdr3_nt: TGCAGCGTTGCCGCGGGAGTTGGGGATACGCAGTATTTT; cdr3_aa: CSVAAGVGDTQYF
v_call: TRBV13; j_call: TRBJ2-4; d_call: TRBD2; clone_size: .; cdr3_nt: TGTGCCAGCAGCCCAGAGACTAGCGGGACTAAAGACATTCAGTACTTC; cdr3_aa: CASSPETSGTKDIQYF
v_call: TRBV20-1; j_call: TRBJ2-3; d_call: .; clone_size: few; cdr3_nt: TGCAGTGCTCGACGCGTGGGCACAGATACGCAGTATTTT; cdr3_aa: CSARRVGTDTQYF
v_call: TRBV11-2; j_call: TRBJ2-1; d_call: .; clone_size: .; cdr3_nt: TGTGCCAGCAGCTTAACTTCAGTTCGCGCTGAGCAGTTCTTC; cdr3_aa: CASSLTSVRAEQFF
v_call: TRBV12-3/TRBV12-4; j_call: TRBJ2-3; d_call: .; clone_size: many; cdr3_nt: TGTGCCAGCAGTCCTACCATAGATACGCAGTATTTT; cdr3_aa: CASSPTIDTQYF
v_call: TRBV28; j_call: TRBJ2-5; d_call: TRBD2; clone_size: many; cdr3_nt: TGTGCCAGCAGCCCTAGCGGGAGGGCCTCAGAGACCCAGTACTTC; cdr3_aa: CASSPSGRASETQYF
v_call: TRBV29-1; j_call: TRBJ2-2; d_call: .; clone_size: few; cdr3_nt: TGCAGCGTTATTCCGGGACTTACGAACACCGGGGAGCTGTTTTTT; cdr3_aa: CSVIPGLTNTGELFF
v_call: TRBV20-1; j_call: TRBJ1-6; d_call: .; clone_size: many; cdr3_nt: TGCAGTGCTCACTCCCCACAAAGGGATGCACCCCTCCACTTT; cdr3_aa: CSAHSPQRDAPLHF
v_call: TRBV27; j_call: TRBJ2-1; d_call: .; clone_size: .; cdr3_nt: TGTGCCAGCAGTCCTCCCTCGAGAGATGAGCAGTTCTTC; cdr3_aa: CASSPPSRDEQFF
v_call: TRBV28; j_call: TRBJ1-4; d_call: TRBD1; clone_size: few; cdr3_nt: TGTGCCAGCAGCCGACAGGGGTTTGAAAAACTGTTTTTT; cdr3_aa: CASSRQGFEKLFF
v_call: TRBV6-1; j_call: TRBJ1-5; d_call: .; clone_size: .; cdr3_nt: TGTGCCAGCAGTCCCCCCGGGAGGGAGGGTCAGCCCCAGCATTTT; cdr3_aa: CASSPPGREGQPQHF
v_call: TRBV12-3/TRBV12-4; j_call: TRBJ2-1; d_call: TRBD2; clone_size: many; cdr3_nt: TGTGCCAGCACCCTCTCTGGGGGGGGCAATGAGCAGTTCTTC; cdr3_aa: CASTLSGGGNEQFF
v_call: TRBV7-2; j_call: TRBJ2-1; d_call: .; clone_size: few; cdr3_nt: TGTGCCAGCAGCCATCGGTCGTACTCCTACAATGAGCAGTTCTTC; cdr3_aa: CASSHRSYSYNEQFF
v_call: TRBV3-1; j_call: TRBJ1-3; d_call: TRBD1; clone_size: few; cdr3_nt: TGTGCCAGCAGACAGGGGGGAAACACCATATATTTT; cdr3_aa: CASRQGGNTIYF
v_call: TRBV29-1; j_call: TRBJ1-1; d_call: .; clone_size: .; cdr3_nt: TGCAGCTCAGGGGAGGGCACTGAAGCTTTCTTT; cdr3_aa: CSSGEGTEAFF
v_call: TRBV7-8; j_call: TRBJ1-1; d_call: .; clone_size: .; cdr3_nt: TGTGCCAGCAGCTCCCAACAGATTACCTTAGGGGAAGCTTTCTTT; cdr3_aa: CASSSQQITLGEAFF
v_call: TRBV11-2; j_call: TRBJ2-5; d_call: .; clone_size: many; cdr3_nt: TGTGCCAGCACCCCCAGGGGGAGGGTTCAAGAGACCCAGTACTTC; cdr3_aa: CASTPRGRVQETQYF
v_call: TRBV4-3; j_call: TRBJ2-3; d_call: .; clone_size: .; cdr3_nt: TGCGCCAGCAGCCAGAATCCTGGCACAGATACGCAGTATTTT; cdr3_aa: CASSQNPGTDTQYF
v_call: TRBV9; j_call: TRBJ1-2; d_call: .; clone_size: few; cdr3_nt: TGTGCCAGCAGACCCGGCCGGGGCGGAAACTATGGCTACACCTTC; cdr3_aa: CASRPGRGGNYGYTF
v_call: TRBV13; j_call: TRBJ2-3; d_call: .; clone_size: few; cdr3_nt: TGTGCCAGCAGCTTAGGACAGGGCCACAGCACAGATACGCAGTATTTT; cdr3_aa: CASSLGQGHSTDTQYF
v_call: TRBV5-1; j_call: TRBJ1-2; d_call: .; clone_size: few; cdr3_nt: TGCGCCAGCAGCCTTACAGGGTATCCCGATGGCTACACCTTC; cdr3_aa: CASSLTGYPDGYTF
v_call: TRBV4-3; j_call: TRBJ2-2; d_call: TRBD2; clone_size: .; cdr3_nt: TGCGCCAGCAGCGTAAGGTCCCAGGGCGGGAGGGCGAACACCGGGGAGCTGTTTTTT; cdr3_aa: CASSVRSQGGRANTGELFF
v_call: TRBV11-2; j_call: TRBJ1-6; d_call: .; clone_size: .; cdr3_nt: TGTGCCAGCATCCCCCTGACGGGGAAAAATTCACCCCTCCACTTT; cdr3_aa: CASIPLTGKNSPLHF
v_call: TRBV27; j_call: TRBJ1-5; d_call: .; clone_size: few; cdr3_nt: TGTGCCAGCAGCCTCGGCTCCCGGCAGCCCCAGCATTTT; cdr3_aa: CASSLGSRQPQHF
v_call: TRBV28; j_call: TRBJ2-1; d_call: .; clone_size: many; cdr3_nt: TGTGCCAGCAGTTTCATGGCGGGGTATAACAATGAGCAGTTCTTC; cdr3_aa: CASSFMAGYNNEQFF
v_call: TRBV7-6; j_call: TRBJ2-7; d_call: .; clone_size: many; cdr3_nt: TGTGCCAGCAGCGCGAACAGGGCCCAGGAGTACTTC; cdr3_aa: CASSANRAQEYF
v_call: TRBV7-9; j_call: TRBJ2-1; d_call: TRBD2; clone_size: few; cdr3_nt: TGTGCCAGCAGCTTACCCACTAGCGGGAGAAAGCTCTCCTCCTACAATGAGCAGTTCTTC; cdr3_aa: CASSLPTSGRKLSSYNEQFF
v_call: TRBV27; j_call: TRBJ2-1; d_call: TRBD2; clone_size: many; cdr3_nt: TGTGCCAGCAGTTTGGGGACTAGCGAGGGTGAGCAGTTCTTC; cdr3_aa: CASSLGTSEGEQFF
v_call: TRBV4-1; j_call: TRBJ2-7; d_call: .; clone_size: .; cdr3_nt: TGCGCCAGCAGTCGGACAGCATACAGCTCCTACGAGCAGTACTTC; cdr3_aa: CASSRTAYSSYEQYF
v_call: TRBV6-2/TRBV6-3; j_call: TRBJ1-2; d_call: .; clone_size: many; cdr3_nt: TGTGCCAGCAGTTACACCAACCGCCAGGGAGATGGCTACACCTTC; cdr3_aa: CASSYTNRQGDGYTF
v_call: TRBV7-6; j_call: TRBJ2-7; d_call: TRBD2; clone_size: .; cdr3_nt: TGTGCCAGCAGCTTAGGGGGAGGGCTAAACGAGCAGTACTTC; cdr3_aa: CASSLGGGLNEQYF
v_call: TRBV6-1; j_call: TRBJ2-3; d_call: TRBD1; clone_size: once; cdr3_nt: TGTGCCAGCAGTGAAGGGAAGGGGGCGGCAGATACGCAGTATTTT; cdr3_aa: CASSEGKGAADTQYF
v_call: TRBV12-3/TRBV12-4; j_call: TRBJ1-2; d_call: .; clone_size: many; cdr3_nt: TGTGCCAGCAGCCGGCGGGGGGGCGATAGTGGCTACACCTTC; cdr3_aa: CASSRRGGDSGYTF
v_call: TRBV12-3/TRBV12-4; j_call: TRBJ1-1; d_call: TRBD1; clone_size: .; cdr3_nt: TGTCCCAGCAGCCAGGACAGGGTGTGGAGTGACGCTTTCTTT; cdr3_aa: CPSSQDRVWSDAFF
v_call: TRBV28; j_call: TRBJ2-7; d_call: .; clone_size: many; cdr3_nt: TGTGCCACGGTGGAGGTCTACGAGCAGTACTTC; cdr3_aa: CATVEVYEQYF
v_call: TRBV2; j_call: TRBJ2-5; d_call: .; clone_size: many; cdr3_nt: TGTGCCAGCATACGGGGGCCGGTACAAGAGACCCAGTACTTC; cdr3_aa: CASIRGPVQETQYF
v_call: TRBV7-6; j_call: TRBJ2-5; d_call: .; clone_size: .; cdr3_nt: TGTGCCAGCAGCCTCAGCGGGCTAATTGGATGGGAGACCCAGTACTTC; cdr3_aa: CASSLSGLIGWETQYF
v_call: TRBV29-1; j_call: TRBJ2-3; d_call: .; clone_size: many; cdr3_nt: TGCAGCGTTCTGCAGGGCACAGATACGCAGTATTTT; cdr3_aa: CSVLQGTDTQYF
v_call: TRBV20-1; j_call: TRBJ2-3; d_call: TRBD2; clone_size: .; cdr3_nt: TGCAGTGCTAGGGAGGGACTAGCGGGAGTTGGTACAGATACGCAGTATTTT; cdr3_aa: CSAREGLAGVGTDTQYF
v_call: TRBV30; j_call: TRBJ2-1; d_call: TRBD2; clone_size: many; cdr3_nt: TGTGCCCTCGGACTAGCGGAAACCTACAATGAGCAGTTCTTC; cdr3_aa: CALGLAETYNEQFF
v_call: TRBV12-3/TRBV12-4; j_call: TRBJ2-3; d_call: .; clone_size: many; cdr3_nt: TGTGCCAGCAGTTTCATACAGTCTGCAGATACGCAGTATTTT; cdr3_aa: CASSFIQSADTQYF
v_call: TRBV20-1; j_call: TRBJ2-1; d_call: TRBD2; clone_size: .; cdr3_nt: TGCAGTGCTTCGGGACTAGCGGGACCCCACCTCGTTTACAATGAGCAGTTCTTC; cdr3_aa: CSASGLAGPHLVYNEQFF
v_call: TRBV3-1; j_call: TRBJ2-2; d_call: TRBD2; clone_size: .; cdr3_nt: TGTGCAGCCACTAGCGGGAACACCGGGGAGCTGTTTTTT; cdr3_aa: CAATSGNTGELFF
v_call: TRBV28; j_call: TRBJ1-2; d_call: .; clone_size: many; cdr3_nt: TGTGCCAGCAGTTCGACAGGTTACTCCTATGGCTACACCTTC; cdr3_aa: CASSSTGYSYGYTF
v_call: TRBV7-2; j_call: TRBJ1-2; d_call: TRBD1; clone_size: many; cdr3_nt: TGTGCCAGCACCACGGACAGGGGGCGTAAGGGCTACACCTTC; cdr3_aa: CASTTDRGRKGYTF
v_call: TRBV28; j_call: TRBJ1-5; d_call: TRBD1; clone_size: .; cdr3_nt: TGTGCCAGCAGCCGCCCACAGGGGAAATATAGCAATCAGCCCCAGCATTTT; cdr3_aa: CASSRPQGKYSNQPQHF
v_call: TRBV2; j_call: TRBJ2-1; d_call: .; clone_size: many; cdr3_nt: TGTGCCACCGGGACACCGAACGTGGATGAGCAGTTCTTC; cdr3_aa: CATGTPNVDEQFF
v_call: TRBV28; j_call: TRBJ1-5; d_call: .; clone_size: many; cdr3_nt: TGTGCCAGCAGTTTATTGACGGCCGTATTGTCAGCCCAGCATTTT; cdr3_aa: CASSLLTAVLSAQHF
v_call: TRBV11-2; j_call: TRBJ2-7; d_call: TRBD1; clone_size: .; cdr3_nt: TGTGCCAGCAGCGGGGGGGGACAGGGGTCCCACGAGCAGTACTTC; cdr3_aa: CASSGGGQGSHEQYF
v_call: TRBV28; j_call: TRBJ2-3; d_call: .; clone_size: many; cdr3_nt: TGTGCCAGCAGTGAATTGGGTCCAGATACGCAGTATTTT; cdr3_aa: CASSELGPDTQYF
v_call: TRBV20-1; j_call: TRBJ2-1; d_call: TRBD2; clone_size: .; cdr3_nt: TGCAGTGCTCTAGCGGTTACCTACAATGAGCAGTTCTTC; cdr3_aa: CSALAVTYNEQFF
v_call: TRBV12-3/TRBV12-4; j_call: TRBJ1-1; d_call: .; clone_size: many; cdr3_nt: TGTGCCAGCAGTACGACAGGAGGGAACACTGAAGCTTTCTTT; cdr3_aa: CASSTTGGNTEAFF
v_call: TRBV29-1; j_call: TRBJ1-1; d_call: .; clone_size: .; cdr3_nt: TGCAGCGCCGGTGGGGGGTCGAACACTGAAGCTTTCTTT; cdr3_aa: CSAGGGSNTEAFF
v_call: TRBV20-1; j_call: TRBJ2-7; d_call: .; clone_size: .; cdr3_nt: TGCAGTGCTAGACCGGGACGGATAGACTACGAGCAGTACTTC; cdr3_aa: CSARPGRIDYEQYF
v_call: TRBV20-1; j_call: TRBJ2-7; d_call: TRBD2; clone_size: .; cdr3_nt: TGCAGTCACCTCCTAGCGGGAGCCTACGAGCAGTACTTC; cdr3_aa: CSHLLAGAYEQYF
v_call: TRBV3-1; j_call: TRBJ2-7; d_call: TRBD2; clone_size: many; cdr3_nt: TGTGCCAGCAGCCAAGGACTAGCGGGGGAGCAGTACTTC; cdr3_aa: CASSQGLAGEQYF